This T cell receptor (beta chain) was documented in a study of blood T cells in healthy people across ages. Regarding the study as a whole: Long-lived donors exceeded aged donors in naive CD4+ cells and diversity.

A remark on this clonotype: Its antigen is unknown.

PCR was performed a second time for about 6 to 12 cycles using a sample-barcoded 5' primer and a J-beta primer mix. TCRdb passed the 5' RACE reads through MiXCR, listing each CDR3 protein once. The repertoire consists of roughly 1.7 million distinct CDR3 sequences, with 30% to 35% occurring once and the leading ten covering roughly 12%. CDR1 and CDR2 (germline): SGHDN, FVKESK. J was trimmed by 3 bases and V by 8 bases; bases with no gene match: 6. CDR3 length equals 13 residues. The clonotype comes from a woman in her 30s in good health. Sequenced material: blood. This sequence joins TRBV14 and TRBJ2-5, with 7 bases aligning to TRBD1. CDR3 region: CASGSQGEETQYF. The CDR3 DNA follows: TGTGCCAGCGGATCGCAGGGGGAAGAGACCCAGTACTTC.